This entry features one TCR beta chain sequence. Which antigen it targets is not known. There are no base qualities to consult, and no much larger clone falls within one base. The cohort was made up of 500 to 850 healthy bone marrow donors. Cohort members were all nominally healthy when sampled, although unrecorded immune exposures were likely present. CMV serostatus was recorded as positive for about 300 and negative for about 50% of the roughly 670 cohort members, whereas no CMV serostatus was recorded for the donor in question. Each donor provided a peripheral blood sample, and peripheral blood mononuclear cells were used for TCR beta sequencing. The Qiagen DNeasy Blood Extraction Kit was used to extract genomic DNA from the blood cell samples. These data belong to a study of cytomegalovirus exposure and HLA in healthy donors (dated by TCRdb to about 2017). The study in broad terms: According to an earlier analysis of 587 of the donors, some 170 million T cells yielded 100 million or so unique TCR beta sequences and about 300 Gb of sequence data. To predict cytomegalovirus infection status, the study brought together high-throughput TCR immunosequencing, statistical association of individual TCRs with disease status, and machine learning. The T cell repertoires of under 750 subjects were profiled by immunosequencing and related to cytomegalovirus serostatus. The study aimed to test whether signatures of past pathogen exposure could be identified by cataloging public T cell receptors. In addition to the first cohort of 666 subjects, a separate validation cohort of approximately 130 different subjects was used. Donor age, sex, ethnicity and CMV serostatus were compiled together with the repertoire data. A later analysis re-examined previously published TCR beta repertoires from just over 650 donors and added high-resolution HLA genotyping to investigate patterns of TCR occurrence. The number of typed donors differed by locus: roughly 620-640 for A, B, C, DRB1 and DQB1; approximately 520 for DQA1; 600 to 610 for DPA1; and 400 to 480 for DPB1. HLA typing covered class I and class II loci at four-digit resolution. A later genetic analysis used genome-wide SNP genotypes for about three fifths of the 666 donors, treating that subset as a discovery cohort. All discovery cohort repertoires had been generated on a single sequencing platform. An early release covering 500 to 750 HLA-typed donors comprised roughly 300 gigabases of sequencing data and 85 million to 100 million unique TCR sequences. An earlier analysis of around 580 of the donors used high-throughput TCR beta sequencing to judge whether each TCR beta V gene segment behaved as functional or pseudogenic. Of the roughly 430 genotyped donors, approximately 80% fell in the genetic ancestry cluster associated with self-reported Caucasian donors. The later analysis used no new phenotypic data to find candidate immune exposures, relying instead on TCR beta sequences and their occurrence across donors. Among a few hundred genotyped donors of the cohort, an average of about 240,000 unique TCR beta nucleotide sequences were sequenced per donor, about a sixth of them non-productive. Because of strong linkage in the cohort, roughly 5 DR-DQ haplotypes were treated as single units for association and clustering.

Library preparation employed the immunoSEQ multiplex PCR assay. A mixture of 60 forward primers for TCR Vbeta segments and 13 reverse primers for TCR Jbeta segments was used in the multiplex PCR. The CDR3 region of rearranged TCR beta genes was amplified from genomic DNA by a multiplex PCR assay. Amplified TCR beta libraries were sequenced as 87-base-pair reads on the Illumina HiSeq System. Concerning the study's data processing: In a later analysis, tens of millions of unique TCR beta chains were counted across the 500 to 700 repertoires, and approximately 11 million of these chains were shared by at least two donors. To remove PCR and sequencing errors, raw reads were error-corrected and collapsed into unique sequences using a nearest-neighbor algorithm that merged closely related sequences. V, D and J gene segments were assigned by aligning CDR3 sequences to IMGT reference sequences. For a sequence to be retained, at least a six-nucleotide match to both a V gene segment and a J gene segment was required. A rearrangement was called productive if the CDR3 had no stop codons and remained in frame with V and J, and every other rearrangement was called non-productive. CDR3 was defined according to IMGT convention as the region running from the second conserved V-encoded cysteine to the conserved J-encoded phenylalanine. In an earlier analysis of roughly 610 of the donors, sequences lacking an unambiguous match to a single V gene segment were excluded. An earlier analysis of fewer than 750 of the donors classified V segments as functional when productive rearrangements were above 56.7% and as segregating when the standard deviation between donors was above 5%. A statistical classification framework was developed to diagnose cytomegalovirus status using the catalog of TCR beta chain sequences. In a later analysis, V and J genes were assigned by comparing TCR nucleotide sequences against IMGT/GENE-DB human TR gene sequences. In a later analysis, CDR3 sequences and most-parsimonious VDJ recombination scenarios were assigned using the TCRdist pipeline. A later analysis defined each TCR beta chain by its CDR3 amino acid sequence plus V-gene family, and excluded reads lacking a unique V-gene family. As a way to deal with suspected cross-contamination and a sequencing artifact, a later analysis dropped approximately 570 nucleotide sequences that were highly shared and had low generation probability. For each public chain, a later analysis derived a clonal expansion index from normalized ranks of inferred template counts within each repertoire. In a later analysis, generation probabilities were computed with a VDJ recombination model fitted to out-of-frame rearrangements, and the resulting probabilities were checked against IGoR. In a later analysis, TCR-TCR, TCR-HLA and TCR-CMV co-occurrence was scored with hypergeometric tests, and a repertoire-size bias correction was applied to TCR pairs. To estimate false discovery rates, a later analysis permuted the HLA or CMV assignments 20 times. In a later analysis, co-occurring TCRs were grouped with DBSCAN, and TCRdist sequence similarity was added when clustering was performed within HLA-allele-positive subsets. Co-occurrence clustering excluded repertoires with fewer than 30,000 or more than 120,000 public chains, plus five with anomalous nucleotide sharing. TCRdb carries this immuneACCESS record with in-frame sequences only. Its versions omit some clonotypes, under half of them owing to an unresolved V gene in the studies checked, with the rest unexplained. That table is the source of V, J and clone size, and D and trimming were worked out from the DNA. This sample is represented by some 140,000 clones; about 82% of them were singletons. The top ten clones comprise under 5.5% of the sample.

Broader findings and caveats from the paper: Correlated functional status among segregating V segments might reflect linkage disequilibrium, but an unknown experimental factor could not be ruled out. A later analysis associated 16,951 TCR beta sequences with specific HLA alleles at a false discovery rate of 0.05. For the cohort, immune exposure information was limited to CMV serostatus. When HLA alleles, especially DR and DQ, strongly co-occurred, TCR associations were difficult to assign to individual alleles. Some IMGT-functional V segments, including TRBV6-2 and TRBV6-3, could not be distinguished by the 87-base-pair reads and were therefore excluded. In an earlier analysis of around 500 of the donors, most TCR beta V segments appeared in productive rearrangements about 90% or about 30% of the time, broadly matching IMGT annotations. In both the original and validation cohorts, the classifier was reported to diagnose cytomegalovirus status with high specificity and sensitivity. According to the authors, the approach could potentially be generalized to other disease states and immunological phenotypes. The earlier analysis of around 600 of the donors excluded around 17 rarely observed V segments, including chromosome 9 orphons, because counts were too low. A group of highly shared sequence variants was considered likely to be a technical artifact of the sequencing pipeline. This cohort had only TCR beta chains sequenced, and the lack of alpha or paired-chain data limited which features could be detected. A few of the identified cytomegalovirus-associated TCR beta chains were confirmed in vitro to be specific for cytomegalovirus antigens. Because HLA typing was missing for some donors at each locus, association tests included only the typed subset. In a later analysis, TCR association rates were found to vary across HLA loci, with the most associated TCRs seen for DRB1 alleles and the fewest for HLA-C alleles. A further reported finding was that TCR beta sequences accurately predicted the HLA-A and HLA-B alleles for most subjects in the first cohort. In a later genetic analysis, a missense DCLRE1C variant was associated with V-gene and J-gene trimming of TCR beta chains, and the association was replicated in an independent cohort. A later analysis found that most CMV-associated TCR beta chains appeared HLA-restricted, with HLA associations seemingly driven largely by CMV exposure. The study gave a list of about 160 TCR beta chains associated with cytomegalovirus. Sequencing depth was assumed to be roughly uniform across donors in the presence/absence analyses, though that assumption may not hold. Most TCR sequences were observed very rarely across donors, whereas some public TCRs were present in many individuals. Compared with equally common non-associated chains, HLA-associated TCR beta chains in a later analysis were more clonally expanded and had lower generation probabilities. Compared with the roughly 670-donor mean, donors in an Asian-associated ancestry cluster had fewer N-insertions in productive TCRs, according to a later genetic analysis. According to a later analysis, parvovirus B19, influenza, CMV and Epstein-Barr virus appeared linked to several top co-occurrence clusters.

The CDR3 has 16 amino acids, counting the end cysteine and phenylalanine. The entry retains the CDR3 DNA only, 48 bases that are in frame from base 1. CDR1 and CDR2, looked up from the germline V gene (reference sequence), are LNHDA and SQIVND. At the junction V is shortened by 7 bases and J by 6 bases; bases outside the gene matches: 9. The chain employs TRBV19 and TRBJ2-4; the junction holds 13 bases that match TRBD2. The clonotype originates from a man aged 25 to 45 in good health. Material: PBMCs. The CDR3 corresponds to CASTLEGLAGRNIQYF. The DNA sequence is TGTGCCAGTACCCTCGAGGGACTAGCGGGGAGAAACATTCAGTACTTC.